This T cell receptor (beta chain) comes out of a study of blood T cells in healthy people across ages. PCR was performed a second time for 7 to 11 cycles using a sample-barcoded 5' primer and a J-beta primer mix. Unique molecular identifiers of 12 random nucleotides labeled each cDNA. The yield of each sample was at least 2.5 million CDR3-containing paired-end reads. TCRdb reprocessed the 5' RACE reads via MiXCR and lists one record per CDR3 protein. The profile shows 1,800,000 or so distinct CDR3 sequences, about 39% of them singletons. Germline CDR1 SGHRS, CDR2 YFSETQ. Unmatched junction bases numbered 10, after V lost 4 bases and J lost 1 base. This CDR3 region has 16 residues. Broader study findings: Nothing was known about donor CMV status, and this possibly confounded expanded clonotype changes. The study regarded diversity estimates from one million T cells as underestimates.

In regard to this clonotype: Its cognate antigen is unknown.

Material for sequencing was blood. The chain is built from TRBV5-1 and TRBJ2-5; the match to TRBD1 covers 7 bases. This sequence was found in a human donor in good health. The chain's CDR3 is CASSQDIGTVQETQYF. In DNA, the CDR3 is TGCGCCAGCAGCCAAGACATCGGGACAGTCCAAGAGACCCAGTACTTC.